A single sample gave rise to the 13 T cell receptor beta chains below, sequenced in a study of blood T cell repertoires in COVID-19. Libraries were prepared by immunoSEQ multiplex PCR; TCRdb keeps only in-frame clonotypes and omits some of them. Of about 60,000 clones in the sample, around nine tenths are singletons; the top ten hold 3% to 4.5%. Sequencing was carried out using peripheral blood. The receptors stem from a man aged 65 to 85 with acute or convalescent COVID-19.

The rearrangement links TRBV27 to TRBJ2-7, with D perhaps matching TRBD1 (6 bases). The ends were cut back, 2 bases at V and 2 bases at J, with 7 bases in the middle. This CDR3 region has 13 residues. Germline lookup yields CDR1 MNHEY and CDR2 SMNVEV (reference sequence). The CDR3 loop is CASSLEGAYEQYF. DNA of the CDR3: TGTGCCAGCAGTTTAGAGGGGGCCTACGAGCAGTACTTC.

The chain has TRBV6-4 and TRBJ1-1, with a possible D match to TRBD1 (5 bases). Germline V CDR1 and CDR2: MRHNA, SNTAGT. Trimming pared 6 bases from V and 1 base from J, leaving 24 bases between. This CDR3 is 18 amino acids long. As DNA, the CDR3 is TGTGCCAGCAGCGACCAGCCGGGACTCGCCGGAGGGAACACTGAAGCTTTCTTT. Residues: CASSDQPGLAGGNTEAFF.

This chain joins TRBV30 and TRBJ2-1; a possible D gene is TRBD1 (5 bases). This CDR3 is 12 amino acids long. Germline V gives CDR1 GTSNPN, CDR2 SVGIG (reference sequence). V lost 3 bases to trimming and J lost 9 bases, with 12 bases between them. Here the CDR3 reads CAWSGIDSEQFF. CDR3 DNA: TGTGCCTGGAGCGGTATCGACAGTGAGCAGTTCTTC.

The CDR3 spells CASTLQGVGTGELFF. In nucleotides, the CDR3 is TGTGCCAGCACCTTACAGGGGGTTGGGACCGGGGAGCTGTTTTTT. The V gene is TRBV5-4, the J gene TRBJ2-2; 8 bases line up with TRBD1. The germline V gene has CDR1 SGHNT and CDR2 YYREEE (reference sequence). The CDR3 length is 15 residues. J was trimmed by 5 bases and V by 6 bases; bases with no gene match: 9.

This clone showed up just once. This sequence joins TRBV2 and TRBJ2-1; 9 nucleotides align to TRBD1. The CDR3 runs to 14 residues. Germline loops: CDR1 SNHLY, CDR2 FYNNEI. J was trimmed by 9 bases and V by 0 bases; bases with no gene match: 3. The CDR3 nucleotides are TGTGCCAGCAGTGAAGCGGGACAGGGAATTGAGCAGTTCTTC. It specifies CASSEAGQGIEQFF.

This chain connects TRBV3-1 (or the pseudogene TRBV3-2) to TRBJ2-7; D is unresolved. The CDR3 is made up of 15 amino acids. Trimming took 4 bases from V and 3 from J, leaving 16 bases between them. In germline, CDR1 is LGHDT, CDR2 YNNKEL (reference sequence). In DNA, the CDR3 is TGTGCCAGCAGCCGCTCTTCTGGTGGTAGCTACGAGCAGTACTTC. Protein product: CASSRSSGGSYEQYF.

V and J are TRBV5-1 and TRBJ1-5; D possibly corresponds to TRBD1 (6 bases). The V end was cut by 4 bases, the J end by 4 bases, with 12 bases between. Germline values: CDR1 SGHRS, CDR2 YFSETQ. There are 14 residues in the CDR3. The CDR3: CASSQDSFNQPQHF. CDR3 sequence (DNA): TGCGCCAGCAGCCAGGACAGTTTTAATCAGCCCCAGCATTTT. The entire variable domain, with the rest obtained from reference TRBV5-1 and TRBJ1-5, is as follows: KAGVTQTPRYLIKTRGQQVTLSCSPISGHRSVSWYQQTPGQGLQFLFEYFSETQRNKGNFPGRFSGRQFSNSRSEMNVSTLELGDSALYLCASSQDSFNQPQHFGDGTRLSIL.

CDR3 amino acids: CASSVSGTGNTIYF. The CDR3 coding sequence is TGTGCCAGCAGCGTGTCAGGGACTGGAAACACCATATATTTT. The V gene is TRBV11-2, the J gene TRBJ1-3, with a possible D match to TRBD1 (5 bases). The V end was cut by 5 bases, the J end by 2 bases, with 10 bases between. The CDR3 is 14 amino acids. The germline CDR1 and CDR2 sequences are SGHAT and FQNNGV. The full variable domain, rest sourced from reference TRBV11-2 and TRBJ1-3, is EAGVAQSPRYKIIEKRQSVAFWCNPISGHATLYWYQQILGQGPKLLIQFQNNGVVDDSQLPKDRFSAERLKGVDSTLKIQPAKLEDSAVYLCASSVSGTGNTIYFGEGSWLTVV.

The chain couples TRBV5-4 to TRBJ1-6; the match to TRBD1 covers 8 bases. CDR3 size: 18 residues. Germline V CDR1 and CDR2: SGHNT, YYREEE (reference sequence). Losses at the gene ends were 6 bases for V and 7 bases for J; bases not matched to a gene: 18. The DNA of the CDR3 is TGTGCCAGCACCCGACTCCCTCCATTGACAGGGGAAAATTCACCCCTCCACTTT. Translation gives CASTRLPPLTGENSPLHF.

The chain has TRBV6-2 or TRBV6-3 and TRBJ2-1, with TRBD2 identical over 10 bases. V gave up 7 bases and J gave up 8 bases; unmatched junction bases: 11. The CDR3 loop spans 15 amino acids. Germline CDR1 MNHEY, CDR2 SVGEGT. CDR3 amino acids: CASIPPAGGPHEQFF. Written as DNA, the CDR3 is TGTGCCAGCATCCCCCCAGCGGGGGGGCCCCATGAGCAGTTCTTC.

V and J are TRBV27 and TRBJ2-3; 9 bases are shared with TRBD1. Germline CDR1 and CDR2: MNHEY and SMNVEV (reference sequence). The CDR3 consists of 18 residues. V was pared by 5 bases and J by 4 bases, with 16 bases of the junction left unmatched. This chain's CDR3 is CASSERGTGKVVPDTQYF. CDR3 DNA: TGTGCCAGCAGTGAAAGAGGGACAGGGAAGGTCGTCCCAGATACGCAGTATTTT.

This chain uses TRBV19 with TRBJ2-2; no firm D call. V lost 6 bases to trimming and J lost 4 bases, with 12 bases between them. CDR1 and CDR2 from the germline V gene are LNHDA and SQIVND (reference sequence). There are 14 residues in the CDR3. The CDR3 protein is CASRMGRSTGELFF. The CDR3 nucleotides read TGTGCCAGTAGGATGGGCAGATCCACCGGGGAGCTGTTTTTT.

V is TRBV4-1 and J is TRBJ2-3; 10 nucleotides align to TRBD2. The V gene's germline CDR1 is MGHRA and CDR2 YSYEKL. V shed 0 bases, J shed 4 bases, and the junction held 10 bases outside the gene matches. The CDR3 sequence is 18 residues long. The CDR3 here is CASSQDPSSGGVADTQYF. The CDR3 coding sequence is TGCGCCAGCAGCCAAGATCCTTCCAGCGGGGGGGTGGCAGATACGCAGTATTTT.